Sequencing of this T cell receptor (beta chain) was carried out in a study of cytomegalovirus exposure and HLA in healthy donors. Study conclusions and caveats: Some segments of the V type, notably TRBV6-2 and TRBV6-3, were excluded as indistinguishable. TCR beta chain V- and J-gene trimming was linked, in a later analysis, to a missense variant in DCLRE1C. Associated with cytomegalovirus, according to the listing, were around 170 TCR beta chains.

As for this clone: The antigen is undetermined.

Germline-derived CDR1 and CDR2 are LNHDA and SQIVND (reference sequence). The CDR3 contains 15 residues. V lost 5 bases, J lost 6 bases, and 14 bases lay in between. With 60 Vbeta and 13 Jbeta primers, the PCR was carried out. TCRdb's copy holds only in-frame clones and misses some; the assay was immunoSEQ multiplex PCR. The sample table includes more than 95,000 clones. Sequencing was done on a sample of PBMCs. The J gene is TRBJ1-6, the V gene TRBV19; a possible D gene is TRBD1 (6 bases). The TCR sequence derives from a man younger than 35 in good health and CMV-seronegative. CDR3: CASSVPGHINSPLHF. The CDR3 region has the DNA TGTGCCAGTAGTGTTCCGGGACATATTAATTCACCCCTCCACTTT.